These T cell receptor beta chains were read from a single sample in a study of identical twins. TCRdb redid the calling of the 5' RACE reads with MiXCR, one entry per CDR3 protein. The data hold some 690,000 distinct CDR3 sequences, with 21% observed a single time. Another study also made use of these data, one on T cells expressing NK-cell markers.

Sequencing used PBMCs. All receptors come from a woman aged 18-29 years in good health. Both conserved end residues are part of each CDR3. A D gene is named only where the DNA matches it firmly.

TRBV9	TRBJ2-7	TRBD1	CASSVGDRGFDYEQYF
TRBV6-5	TRBJ2-1	-	CASSWVLGNEQFF
TRBV20-1	TRBJ2-1	TRBD2	CSASGPSGRRSNEQFF
TRBV12-3/TRBV12-4	TRBJ2-3	-	CASSFVVGTQYF
TRBV29-1	TRBJ2-1	-	CSAGTRGRGDDEQFF
TRBV20-1	TRBJ2-1	-	CSARTRRLNEQFF
TRBV20-1	TRBJ2-5	-	CSALPDFQETQYF
TRBV27	TRBJ1-2	-	CASGPFKTGFYGYTF
TRBV5-1	TRBJ2-2	-	CASSLYRVLRDTGELFF
TRBV20-1	TRBJ2-2	-	CSARDPGPNTGELFF